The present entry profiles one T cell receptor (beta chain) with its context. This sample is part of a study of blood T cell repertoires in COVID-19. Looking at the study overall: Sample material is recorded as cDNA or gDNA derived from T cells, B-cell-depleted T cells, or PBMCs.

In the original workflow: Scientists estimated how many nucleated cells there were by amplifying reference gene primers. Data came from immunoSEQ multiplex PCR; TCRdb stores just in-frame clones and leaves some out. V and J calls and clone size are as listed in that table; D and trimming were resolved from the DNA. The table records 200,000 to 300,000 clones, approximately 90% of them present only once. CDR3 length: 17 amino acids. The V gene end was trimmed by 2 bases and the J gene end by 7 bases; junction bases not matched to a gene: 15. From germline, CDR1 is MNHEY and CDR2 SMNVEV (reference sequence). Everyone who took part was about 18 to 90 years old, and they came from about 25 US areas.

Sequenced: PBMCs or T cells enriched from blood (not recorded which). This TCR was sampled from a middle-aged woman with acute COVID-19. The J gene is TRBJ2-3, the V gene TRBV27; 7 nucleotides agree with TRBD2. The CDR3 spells CASSLEGPERRGNTQYF. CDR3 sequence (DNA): TGTGCCAGCAGTTTAGAGGGGCCGGAGAGGCGGGGGAATACGCAGTATTTT.